The 21 T cell receptor beta chains in this list originate from one sample, sequenced in a study of cytomegalovirus exposure and HLA in healthy donors. Researchers ran the PCR with 60 Vbeta and 13 Jbeta primers. Sequencing used immunoSEQ multiplex PCR; TCRdb keeps in-frame clones, though not all of them. The sample contains 150,000 or so clones, 80% of which appear only once. The sequencing input was PBMCs. The source of these receptors is a male donor in good health and CMV-seropositive.

The sample holds one count of this clone. This sequence joins TRBV5-1 and TRBJ2-5, with TRBD1 matching 9 bases. The tail of the sequence fits TRBJ2-7 better, so the J call may be wrong. The CDR3 sequence is 16 residues long. The germline V gene has CDR1 SGHRS and CDR2 YFSETQ. This CDR3 is CASSLEGTGYIGEQYF. In DNA form, the CDR3 reads TGCGCCAGCAGCTTGGAGGGGACAGGGTACATCGGCGAGCAGTACTTC.

The rearrangement joins TRBV4-3 to TRBJ1-2; D is unresolved. Trimming cost V 3 bases and J 8 bases, with 19 bases left between them. This CDR3 spans 15 amino acids. The germline V gene encodes CDR1 LGHNA and CDR2 YSLEER. The CDR3 DNA reads as TGCGCCAGCAGCCATTACATAACGTCCCCCAACGGCTACACCTTC. It is translated as CASSHYITSPNGYTF.

The rearrangement joins TRBV5-1 to TRBJ2-2, with D maybe TRBD1 (5 bases). The V gene's germline CDR1 is SGHRS and CDR2 YFSETQ. The CDR3 consists of 12 residues. Deletions cut 4 bases from V and 6 bases from J, with 7 bases between. The CDR3 loop reads CASSPGSGELFF. For the CDR3, the DNA is TGCGCCAGCAGCCCAGGGTCCGGGGAGCTGTTTTTT.

This clone was detected only a few times. This chain links TRBV6-4 with TRBJ2-1; TRBD2 matches at 7 bases. Germline V gene data show CDR1 as MRHNA and CDR2 as SNTAGT. The CDR3 has 15 amino acids. After removal of 4 bases from V and 8 bases from J, the junction contained 11 bases not matched to a gene. This chain's CDR3 is CASSGQTSLVDEQFF. CDR3 nucleotides: TGTGCCAGCAGTGGTCAGACTAGCTTAGTGGATGAGCAGTTCTTC.

The genes are TRBV19 and TRBJ2-7; 7 nucleotides agree with TRBD2. From germline, CDR1 is LNHDA and CDR2 SQIVND (reference sequence). Trimming took 4 bases from V and 3 from J; bases not matched to a gene: 6. The CDR3 extends over 14 amino acids. The CDR3 sequence: CASSREGRGYEQYF. In DNA, the CDR3 is TGTGCCAGTAGTAGGGAGGGACGTGGCTACGAGCAGTACTTC. The entire variable domain, with the rest obtained from reference TRBV19 and TRBJ2-7, is as follows: DGGITQSPKYLFRKEGQNVTLSCEQNLNHDAMYWYRQDPGQGLRLIYYSQIVNDFQKGDIAEGYSVSREKKESFPLTVTSAQKNPTAFYLCASSREGRGYEQYFGPGTRLTVT.

V gene TRBV10-3 combines with J gene TRBJ2-7, with a weak D call TRBD1 (6 bases). The CDR3 totals 14 residues. Trimming left V 6 bases short and J 4 bases short, with 16 bases between. The germline CDR1 and CDR2 sequences are ENHRY and SYGVKD. This CDR3 reads CAIRMDRNSYEQYF. The CDR3 DNA reads TGTGCCATCAGGATGGACAGAAACTCTTACGAGCAGTACTTC.

This clone came up once. This chain links TRBV7-9 with TRBJ1-4; 7 bases fit TRBD1. V lost 5 bases to trimming and J lost 5 bases; unmatched junction nucleotides: 5. The CDR3 is made up of 14 amino acids. Germline loops: CDR1 SEHNR, CDR2 FQNEAQ (reference sequence). The CDR3 bases are TGTGCCAGCAGCCCGACAGGGTTGAATGAAAAACTGTTTTTT. It yields the protein CASSPTGLNEKLFF.

The chain is built from TRBV15 and TRBJ2-1, with TRBD2 identical over 7 bases. V lost 0 bases to trimming and J lost 7 bases; unmatched junction nucleotides: 6. CDR3 length: 15 residues. Germline CDR1 reads LNHNV; CDR2 reads YYDKDF (reference sequence). The CDR3 loop reads CATSRDLGGGNEQFF. As DNA, the CDR3 is TGTGCCACCAGCAGAGATTTGGGGGGAGGGAATGAGCAGTTCTTC.

The V and J genes are TRBV10-1 and TRBJ2-1, with D possibly being TRBD1 (6 bases). Germline CDR1 reads WNHNN; CDR2 reads SYGVQD (reference sequence). The CDR3 is 13 amino acids. V was clipped by 7 bases and J by 4 bases, with 11 bases between them. The CDR3 DNA reads as TGCGCCAGCACCCTAGACAGGTACAATGAGCAGTTCTTC. This gives the protein CASTLDRYNEQFF.

V gene TRBV28 combines with J gene TRBJ1-5, with D possibly TRBD1 on 5 matching bases. Trimming removed 3 bases from V and 1 base from J, with 13 bases in between. From germline, CDR1 is MDHEN and CDR2 SYDVKM. The CDR3 length is 16 residues. The CDR3, as DNA: TGTGCCAGCAGTTTCCACCGGGGGGGGAGCAATCAGCCCCAGCATTTT. Translating gives CASSFHRGGSNQPQHF.

The V call is TRBV6-4, the J call TRBJ1-2; no firm D call. The CDR3 covers 13 residues. V lost 0 bases to trimming and J lost 8 bases, with 10 bases between them. Germline CDR1 MRHNA, CDR2 SNTAGT. For the CDR3, the DNA is TGTGCCAGCAGTGACTCGAGTTACCGGGGCTACACCTTC. Amino acid sequence: CASSDSSYRGYTF.

The V gene is TRBV6-5, the J gene TRBJ2-7; 7 positions match TRBD1. CDR3 size: 14 residues. Germline-derived CDR1 and CDR2 are MNHEY and SVGAGI. V gave up 2 bases and J gave up 0 bases; unmatched junction bases: 1. In DNA, the CDR3 is TGTGCCAGCAGTTACCGGGACAGCTCCTACGAGCAGTACTTC. This encodes CASSYRDSSYEQYF.

This chain joins TRBV5-1 and TRBJ1-1; D is ambiguous. Germline V gene data show CDR1 as SGHRS and CDR2 as YFSETQ. The CDR3 runs to 12 residues. With 4 bases removed from V and 3 bases from J, the gap between germline ends came to 7 bases. CDR3 amino acids: CASSNMYTEAFF. CDR3 DNA: TGCGCCAGCAGCAACATGTACACTGAAGCTTTCTTT. The full variable domain, its missing parts supplied by reference TRBV5-1 and TRBJ1-1, is KAGVTQTPRYLIKTRGQQVTLSCSPISGHRSVSWYQQTPGQGLQFLFEYFSETQRNKGNFPGRFSGRQFSNSRSEMNVSTLELGDSALYLCASSNMYTEAFFGQGTRLTVV.

This chain's CDR3 is CASSLDRAYEQYF. The CDR3 DNA is TGTGCCAGCAGCTTAGACAGGGCCTACGAGCAGTACTTC. The chain is built from TRBV5-6 and TRBJ2-7, with TRBD1 identical over 7 bases. The CDR3 spans 13 residues. CDR1 is SGHDT, CDR2 YYEEEE, per germline. Germline trimming cut 2 bases from V and 2 bases from J; bases unmatched to any gene: 1.

The V gene is TRBV11-3, the J gene TRBJ1-3; TRBD1 is a possible D gene (5 bases). From germline, CDR1 is SGHNT and CDR2 YENEEA. Between the trimmed V and J ends, which lost 11 bases and 1 base, there was a span of 9 bases. The CDR3 runs to 12 residues. The CDR3 is CACRQSGNTIYF. CDR3 nucleotides: TGTGCCTGTAGACAGTCTGGAAACACCATATATTTT.

The V gene is TRBV18, the J gene TRBJ1-1; D is unclear. The V end lost 0 bases, the J end lost 11 bases, and 13 bases lay between the germline ends. This CDR3 is 13 amino acids long. The germline CDR1 and CDR2 sequences are KGHSH and LQKENI. The CDR3: CASSPPDGESAFF. The CDR3 DNA reads TGTGCCAGCTCACCACCGGACGGGGAATCGGCTTTCTTT.

V and J are TRBV7-9 and TRBJ2-7; perhaps TRBD1 as D (8 bases). The V end was cut by 1 base, the J end by 11 bases, with 12 bases between. The CDR3 spans 12 residues. Germline V lookup: CDR1 SEHNR, CDR2 FQNEAQ (reference sequence). The chain's CDR3 is CASSLGTGREYF. CDR3 sequence (DNA): TGTGCCAGCAGCTTAGGGACAGGGAGGGAGTACTTC.

V and J are TRBV7-6 and TRBJ2-2; 8 bases map to TRBD2. Germline V gene sequence: CDR1 SGHVS, CDR2 FNYEAQ. J lost 5 bases, V lost 1 base, and 6 bases had no gene match. This CDR3 has 16 residues. The CDR3 reads CASSLVSGGPTGELFF. The DNA of the CDR3 is TGTGCCAGCAGCTTAGTCTCGGGAGGGCCGACCGGGGAGCTGTTTTTT.

The rearrangement links TRBV7-9 to TRBJ2-7; TRBD1 matches at 7 bases. Germline trimming cut 5 bases from V and 1 base from J; bases unmatched to any gene: 8. Germline V gene lookup returns CDR1 SEHNR and CDR2 FQNEAQ (reference sequence). The CDR3 is made up of 15 amino acids. The CDR3, as DNA: TGTGCCAGCAGCAGTCAGGGGGAAATATCCTACGAGCAGTACTTC. Amino acid sequence: CASSSQGEISYEQYF.

The chain combines TRBV6-6 with TRBJ1-4; D is unresolved. Germline assignment: CDR1 MNHNY and CDR2 SVGAGI (reference sequence). Trimming shortened V by 2 bases and J by 8 bases, and 9 bases separated the two germline ends. CDR3 length equals 13 residues. Here the CDR3 reads CASSYRIREKLFF. For the CDR3, the DNA is TGTGCCAGCAGTTACCGCATTCGGGAAAAACTGTTTTTT.

Here the CDR3 reads CASSMGRTYEQYF. CDR3 coding DNA: TGTGCCAGTAGTATGGGCAGGACCTACGAGCAGTACTTC. The chain combines TRBV19 with TRBJ2-7; D gene ambiguous. V was shortened by 3 bases and J by 2 bases, with 8 bases between the two germline ends. Germline V gives CDR1 LNHDA, CDR2 SQIVND (reference sequence). CDR3 length equals 13 residues.